This section outlines one TCR beta chain sequence together with its context. Profiling relied on immunoSEQ multiplex PCR, and the TCRdb table lists in-frame clones only, not all of them. The sample carries around 73,000 clones, about four fifths recorded once. This specimen comes from a study of blood T cell repertoires in COVID-19. Study overall: From T cells, B-cell-depleted T cells, or PBMCs came the material, which was cDNA or gDNA.

Germline V gives CDR1 MNHEY, CDR2 SVGAGI. V was pared by 0 bases and J by 4 bases, with 12 bases between. The CDR3 extends over 15 amino acids. The rearrangement uses TRBV6-5 and TRBJ1-1; D is perhaps TRBD1 (6 bases). The sequence derives from a woman aged 60 to 75 with acute or convalescent COVID-19. Source material: peripheral blood. In nucleotides, the CDR3 is TGTGCCAGCAGTTACTCTGGCAGGGGTAGCACTGAAGCTTTCTTT. Translation gives CASSYSGRGSTEAFF.